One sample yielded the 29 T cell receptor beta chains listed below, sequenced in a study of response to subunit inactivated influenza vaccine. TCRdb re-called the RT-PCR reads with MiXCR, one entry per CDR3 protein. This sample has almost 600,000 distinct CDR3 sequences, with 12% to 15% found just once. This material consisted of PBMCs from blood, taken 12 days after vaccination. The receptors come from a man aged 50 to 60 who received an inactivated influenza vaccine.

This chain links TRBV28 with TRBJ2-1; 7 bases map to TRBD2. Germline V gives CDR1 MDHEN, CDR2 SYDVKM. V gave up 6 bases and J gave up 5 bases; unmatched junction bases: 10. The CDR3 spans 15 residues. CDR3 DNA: TGTGCCAGCAGCGAGTTGGGGGGGGGTGACAATGAGCAGTTCTTC. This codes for CASSELGGGDNEQFF.

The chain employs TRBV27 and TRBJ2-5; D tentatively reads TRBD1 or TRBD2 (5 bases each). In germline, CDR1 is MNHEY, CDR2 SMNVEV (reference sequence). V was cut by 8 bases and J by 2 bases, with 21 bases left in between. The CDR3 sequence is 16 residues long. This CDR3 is CASSPLRGAGQETQYF. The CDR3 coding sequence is TGTGCCAGCTCCCCTCTACGGGGCGCCGGGCAAGAGACCCAGTACTTC.

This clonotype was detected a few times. The CDR3 DNA reads as TGTGCCAGCAGTTCCTTAGCGGGGCTCCTCGCTGAGCAGTTCTTC. The encoded protein is CASSSLAGLLAEQFF. The chain uses TRBV12-3 or TRBV12-4 and TRBJ2-1; TRBD2 agrees at 8 bases. The CDR3 extends over 15 amino acids. V shed 4 bases, J shed 9 bases, and the junction held 11 bases outside the gene matches.

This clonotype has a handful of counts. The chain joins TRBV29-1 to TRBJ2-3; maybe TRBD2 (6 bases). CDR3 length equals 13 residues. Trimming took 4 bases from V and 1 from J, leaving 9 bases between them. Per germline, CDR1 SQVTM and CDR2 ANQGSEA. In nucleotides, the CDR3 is TGCAGCGTTGGTGGAGGGGGCACAGATACGCAGTATTTT. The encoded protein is CSVGGGGTDTQYF.

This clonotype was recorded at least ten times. The CDR3 DNA is TGTGCCAGCAGTTTAGTACAGGGGGCCTCCTCTGGGGCCAACGTCCTGACTTTC. Translation gives CASSLVQGASSGANVLTF. V is TRBV12-3 or TRBV12-4 and J is TRBJ2-6, with 9 bases aligning to TRBD1. J gave up 0 bases and V 1 base, and 4 bases lay outside the gene matches. This CDR3 region has 18 residues.

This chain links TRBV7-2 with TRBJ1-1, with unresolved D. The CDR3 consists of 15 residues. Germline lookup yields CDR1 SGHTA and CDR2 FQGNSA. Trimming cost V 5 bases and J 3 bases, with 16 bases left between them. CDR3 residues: CASSLTGNIDTEAFF. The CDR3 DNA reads TGTGCCAGCAGCCTCACGGGGAACATTGACACTGAAGCTTTCTTT.

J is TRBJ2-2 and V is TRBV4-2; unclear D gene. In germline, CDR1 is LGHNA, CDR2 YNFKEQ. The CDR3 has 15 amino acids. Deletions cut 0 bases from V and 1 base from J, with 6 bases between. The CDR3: CASSQDSENTGELFF. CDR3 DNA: TGTGCCAGCAGCCAAGATAGTGAGAACACCGGGGAGCTGTTTTTT.

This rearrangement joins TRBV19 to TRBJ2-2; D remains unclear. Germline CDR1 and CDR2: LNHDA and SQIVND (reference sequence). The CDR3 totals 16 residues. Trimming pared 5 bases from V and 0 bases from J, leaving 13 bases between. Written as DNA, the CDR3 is TGTGCCAGTAGTGGCCCACCTGCAACGAACACCGGGGAGCTGTTTTTT. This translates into CASSGPPATNTGELFF.

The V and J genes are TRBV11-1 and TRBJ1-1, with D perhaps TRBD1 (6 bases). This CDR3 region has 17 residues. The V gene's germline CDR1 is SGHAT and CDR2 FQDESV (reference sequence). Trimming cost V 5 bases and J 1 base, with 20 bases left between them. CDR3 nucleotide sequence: TGTGCCAGCAGCCCGGGATATTGGACGACAGGGAACACTGAAGCTTTCTTT. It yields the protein CASSPGYWTTGNTEAFF. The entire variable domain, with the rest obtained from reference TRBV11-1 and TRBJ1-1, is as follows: EAEVAQSPRYKITEKSQAVAFWCDPISGHATLYWYRQILGQGPELLVQFQDESVVDDSQLPKDRFSAERLKGVDSTLKIQPAELGDSAMYLCASSPGYWTTGNTEAFFGQGTRLTVV.

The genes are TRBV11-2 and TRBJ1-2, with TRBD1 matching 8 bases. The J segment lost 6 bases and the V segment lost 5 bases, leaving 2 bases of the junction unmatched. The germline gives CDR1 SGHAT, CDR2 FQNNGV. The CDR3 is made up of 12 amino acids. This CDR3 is CASSIQGDGYTF. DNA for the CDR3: TGTGCCAGCAGCATACAGGGGGATGGCTACACCTTC. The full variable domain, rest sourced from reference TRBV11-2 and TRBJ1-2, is EAGVAQSPRYKIIEKRQSVAFWCNPISGHATLYWYQQILGQGPKLLIQFQNNGVVDDSQLPKDRFSAERLKGVDSTLKIQPAKLEDSAVYLCASSIQGDGYTFGSGTRLTVV.

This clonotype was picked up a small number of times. The chain's CDR3 is CASSLYIGNQPQHF. The CDR3 DNA reads as TGTGCCAGCAGTTTATACATCGGCAATCAGCCCCAGCATTTT. The rearrangement uses TRBV28 and TRBJ1-5; no definite D call. V was trimmed by 1 base and J by 2 bases, leaving 6 bases between them. The CDR3 has 14 amino acids. Germline V gene lookup returns CDR1 MDHEN and CDR2 SYDVKM.

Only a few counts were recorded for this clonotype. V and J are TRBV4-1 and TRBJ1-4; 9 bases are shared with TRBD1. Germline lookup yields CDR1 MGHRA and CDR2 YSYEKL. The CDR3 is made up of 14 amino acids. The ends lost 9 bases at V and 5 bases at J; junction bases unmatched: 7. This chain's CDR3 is CASGTGTGNEKLFF. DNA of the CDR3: TGCGCCAGTGGAACCGGGACAGGGAATGAAAAACTGTTTTTT.

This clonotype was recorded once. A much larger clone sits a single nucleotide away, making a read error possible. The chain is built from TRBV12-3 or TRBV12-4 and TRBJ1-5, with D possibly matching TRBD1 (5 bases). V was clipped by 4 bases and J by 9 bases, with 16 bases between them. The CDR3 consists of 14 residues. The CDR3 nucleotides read TGTGCCAGCAGTTCCGGGGCGGGACGGTCGCCCCAGCATTTT. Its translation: CASSSGAGRSPQHF.

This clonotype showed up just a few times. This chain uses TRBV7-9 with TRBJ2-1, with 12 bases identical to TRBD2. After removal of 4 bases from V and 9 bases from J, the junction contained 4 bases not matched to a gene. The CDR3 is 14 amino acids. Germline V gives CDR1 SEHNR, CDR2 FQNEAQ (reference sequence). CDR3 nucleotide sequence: TGTGCCAGCAGCTCCGGGACTAGCGGGCTTGAGCAGTTCTTC. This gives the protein CASSSGTSGLEQFF.

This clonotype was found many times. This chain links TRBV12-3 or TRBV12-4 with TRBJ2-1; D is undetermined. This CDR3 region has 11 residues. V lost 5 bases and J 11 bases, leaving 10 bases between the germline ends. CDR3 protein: CASSRGNKQFF. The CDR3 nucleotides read TGTGCCAGCAGTCGAGGTAACAAGCAGTTCTTC.

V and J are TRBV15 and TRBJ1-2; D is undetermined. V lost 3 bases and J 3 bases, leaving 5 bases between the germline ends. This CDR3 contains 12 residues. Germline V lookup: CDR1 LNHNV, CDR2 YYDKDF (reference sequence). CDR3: CATSRDYYGYTF. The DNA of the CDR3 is TGTGCCACCAGCAGGGATTACTATGGCTACACCTTC.

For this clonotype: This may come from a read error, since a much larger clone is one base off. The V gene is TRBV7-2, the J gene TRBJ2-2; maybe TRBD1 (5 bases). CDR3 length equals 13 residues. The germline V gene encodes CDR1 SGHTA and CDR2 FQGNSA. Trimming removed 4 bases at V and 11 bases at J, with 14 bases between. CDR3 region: CASSSTDGAELFF. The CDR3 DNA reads TGTGCCAGCAGCTCAACCGATGGGGCTGAGCTGTTTTTT.

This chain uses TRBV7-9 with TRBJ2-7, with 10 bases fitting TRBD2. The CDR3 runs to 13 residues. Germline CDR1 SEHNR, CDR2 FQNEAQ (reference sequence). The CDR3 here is CAAGLAGVHEQYF. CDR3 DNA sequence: TGTGCGGCCGGGCTAGCGGGAGTCCACGAGCAGTACTTC.

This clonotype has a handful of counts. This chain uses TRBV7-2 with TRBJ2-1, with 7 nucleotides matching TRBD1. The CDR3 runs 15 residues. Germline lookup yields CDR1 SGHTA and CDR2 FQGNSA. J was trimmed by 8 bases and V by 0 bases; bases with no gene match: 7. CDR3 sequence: CASSLAYRGGYEQFF. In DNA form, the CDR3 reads TGTGCCAGCAGCTTAGCTTATCGAGGGGGCTATGAGCAGTTCTTC.

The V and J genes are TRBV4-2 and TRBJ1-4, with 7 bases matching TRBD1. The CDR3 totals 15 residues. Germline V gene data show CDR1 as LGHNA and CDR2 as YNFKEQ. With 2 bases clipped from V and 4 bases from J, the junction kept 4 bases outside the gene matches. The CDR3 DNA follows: TGTGCCAGCAGCCAAAAACAGGGGATTAATGAAAAACTGTTTTTT. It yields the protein CASSQKQGINEKLFF.

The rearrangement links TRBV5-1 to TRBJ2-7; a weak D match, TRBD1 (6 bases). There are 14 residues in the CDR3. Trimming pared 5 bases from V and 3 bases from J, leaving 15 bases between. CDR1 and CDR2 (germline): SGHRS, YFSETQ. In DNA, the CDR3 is TGCGCCAGCAGGCAAACGACAGGCGACTACGAGCAGTACTTC. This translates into CASRQTTGDYEQYF.

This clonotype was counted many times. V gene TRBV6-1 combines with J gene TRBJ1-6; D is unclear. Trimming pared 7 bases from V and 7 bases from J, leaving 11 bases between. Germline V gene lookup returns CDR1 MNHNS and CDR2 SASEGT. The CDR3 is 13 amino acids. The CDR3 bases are TGTGCCAGCACCGAAACCAGGAATTCACCCCTCCACTTT. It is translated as CASTETRNSPLHF.

Here the CDR3 DNA reads TGTGCCAGTAGTATCGGGCTAGCGGAGAGCTCCTACAATGAGCAGTTCTTC. It encodes CASSIGLAESSYNEQFF. V is TRBV19 and J is TRBJ2-1; 7 nucleotides match TRBD2. Germline V gives CDR1 LNHDA, CDR2 SQIVND (reference sequence). The CDR3 totals 17 residues. J gave up 0 bases and V 3 bases, and 8 bases lay outside the gene matches.

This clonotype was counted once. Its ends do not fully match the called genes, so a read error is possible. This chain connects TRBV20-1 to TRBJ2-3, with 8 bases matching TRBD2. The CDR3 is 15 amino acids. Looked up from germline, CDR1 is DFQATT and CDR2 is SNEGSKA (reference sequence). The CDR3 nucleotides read TGCAGTGCCCCGGGCGGGGGGCCCGTGCCAGATACGCAGTTTTTT. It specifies CSAPGGGPVPDTQFF.

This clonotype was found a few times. The CDR3 nucleotides are TGCAGTGCTCTCTTGAGCCTCAGCGGGAGAGGCTATGAGCAGTTCTTC. It is translated as CSALLSLSGRGYEQFF. This rearrangement joins TRBV20-1 to TRBJ2-1, with 8 bases lining up with TRBD2. This CDR3 contains 16 residues. CDR1 and CDR2 (germline): DFQATT, SNEGSKA (reference sequence). The ends lost 5 bases at V and 8 bases at J; junction bases unmatched: 17.

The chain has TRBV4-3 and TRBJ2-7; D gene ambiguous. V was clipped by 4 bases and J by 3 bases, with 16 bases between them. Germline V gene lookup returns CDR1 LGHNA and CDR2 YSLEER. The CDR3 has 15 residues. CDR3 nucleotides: TGCGCCAGCAGCCGAGGCCAGTCCACGGACTACGAGCAGTACTTC. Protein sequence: CASSRGQSTDYEQYF.

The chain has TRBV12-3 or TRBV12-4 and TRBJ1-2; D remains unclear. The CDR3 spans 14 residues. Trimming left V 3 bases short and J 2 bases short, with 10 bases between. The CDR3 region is CASSFAGGNYGYTF. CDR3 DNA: TGTGCCAGCAGTTTCGCAGGTGGAAACTATGGCTACACCTTC.

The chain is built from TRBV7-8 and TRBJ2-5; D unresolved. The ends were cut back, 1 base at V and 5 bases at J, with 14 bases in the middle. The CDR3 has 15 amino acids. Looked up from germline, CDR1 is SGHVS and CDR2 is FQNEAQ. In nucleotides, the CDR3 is TGTGCCAGCAGCTTAGACCGTGGTAGCAGGGAGACCCAGTACTTC. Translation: CASSLDRGSRETQYF.

The CDR3 DNA follows: TGCGCCAGCAGCCCCGCGGGTCCCGAGCAGTACTTC. Amino acids: CASSPAGPEQYF. This sequence joins TRBV5-1 and TRBJ2-7, with D perhaps TRBD2 (5 bases). The germline CDR1 and CDR2 sequences are SGHRS and YFSETQ. The CDR3 extends over 12 amino acids. V was cut by 4 bases and J by 6 bases, with 11 bases left in between.